The clone carrying this T cell receptor beta chain turned up a few times. As yet, its antigen is unknown. Amplification of TCR beta CDR3 regions used RNA as the template. First-round RT-PCR with HTBI primers amplified the TCR CDR3 region. TCRdb ran MiXCR on the multiplex PCR reads and lists one entry per CDR3 protein. The sample includes over 700,000 distinct CDR3 sequences, approximately 40% of them seen just once. No ophthalmopathy progression within 18 months constituted stable Graves' hyperthyroidism. V was shortened by 5 bases and J by 3 bases, with 8 bases between the two germline ends. The CDR3 is 13 amino acids. Germline V gives CDR1 MDHEN, CDR2 SYDVKM. The data were taken from a study of T cells in Graves' hyperthyroidism and ophthalmopathy. Findings and caveats of the study: Most clonotypes expanded in thyroid above 0.001 were likewise present in blood.

The chain links TRBV28 to TRBJ1-5; D gene ambiguous. What was sequenced was blood. The source is a man aged 18 to 30 with Graves' hyperthyroidism. CDR3 region: CASSVGVNQPQHF. The CDR3 coding sequence is TGTGCCAGCAGTGTCGGTGTCAATCAGCCCCAGCATTTT.